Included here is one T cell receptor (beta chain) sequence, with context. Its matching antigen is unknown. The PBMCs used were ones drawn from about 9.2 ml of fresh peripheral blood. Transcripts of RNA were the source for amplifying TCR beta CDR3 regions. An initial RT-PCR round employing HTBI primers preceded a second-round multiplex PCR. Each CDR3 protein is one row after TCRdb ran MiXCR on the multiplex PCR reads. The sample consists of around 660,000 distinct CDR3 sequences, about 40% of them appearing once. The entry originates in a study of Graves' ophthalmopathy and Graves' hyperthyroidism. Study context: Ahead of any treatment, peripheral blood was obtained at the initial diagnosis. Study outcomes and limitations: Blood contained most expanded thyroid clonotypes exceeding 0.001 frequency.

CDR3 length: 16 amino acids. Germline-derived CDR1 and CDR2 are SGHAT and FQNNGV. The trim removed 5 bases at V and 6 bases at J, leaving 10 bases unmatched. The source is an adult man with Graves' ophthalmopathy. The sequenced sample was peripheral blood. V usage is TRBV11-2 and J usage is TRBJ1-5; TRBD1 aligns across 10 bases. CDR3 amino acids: CASSITSGDRGQPQHF. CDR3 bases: TGTGCCAGCAGCATAACTAGCGGGGACAGGGGTCAGCCCCAGCATTTT.